This T cell receptor beta chain was sequenced in a study of blood T cell repertoires in COVID-19. Background on the study: T cells, B-cell-depleted T cells, or PBMCs provided the cDNA or gDNA that served as material.

Per germline, CDR1 LNHDA and CDR2 SQIVND (reference sequence). The J segment lost 7 bases and the V segment lost 6 bases, leaving 13 bases of the junction unmatched. The CDR3 has 16 residues. There are a few counts of this clone. Here immunoSEQ multiplex PCR was the method, and the copy in TCRdb shows in-frame clones only, minus some. The top ten clones hold 4.5% to 5.5% of a sample with over 200,000 clones, roughly 80% of them seen once. Sequenced sample: peripheral blood. The V and J genes are TRBV19 and TRBJ1-5; 9 positions agree with TRBD1. The clonotype comes from a human donor in a cohort sampled during active COVID-19. The CDR3 protein is CASSSVGTGNGQPQHF. In DNA form, the CDR3 reads TGTGCCAGTAGCTCCGTTGGGACAGGGAACGGGCAGCCCCAGCATTTT.